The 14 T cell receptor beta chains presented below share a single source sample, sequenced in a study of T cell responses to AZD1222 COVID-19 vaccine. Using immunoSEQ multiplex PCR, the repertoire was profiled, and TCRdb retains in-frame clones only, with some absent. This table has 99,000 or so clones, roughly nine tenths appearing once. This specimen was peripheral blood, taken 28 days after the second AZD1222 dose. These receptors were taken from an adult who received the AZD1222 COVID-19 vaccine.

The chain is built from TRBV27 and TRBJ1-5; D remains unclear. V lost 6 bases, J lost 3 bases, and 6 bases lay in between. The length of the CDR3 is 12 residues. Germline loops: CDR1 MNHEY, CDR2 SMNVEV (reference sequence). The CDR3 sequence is CASSGNNQPQHF. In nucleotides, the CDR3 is TGTGCCAGCAGCGGAAACAATCAGCCCCAGCATTTT.

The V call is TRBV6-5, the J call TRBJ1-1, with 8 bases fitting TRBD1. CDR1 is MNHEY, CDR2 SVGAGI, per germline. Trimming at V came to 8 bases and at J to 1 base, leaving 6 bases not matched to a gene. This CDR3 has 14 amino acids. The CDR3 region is CASSGTGRNTEAFF. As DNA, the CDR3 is TGTGCCAGCTCAGGGACAGGTCGGAACACTGAAGCTTTCTTT.

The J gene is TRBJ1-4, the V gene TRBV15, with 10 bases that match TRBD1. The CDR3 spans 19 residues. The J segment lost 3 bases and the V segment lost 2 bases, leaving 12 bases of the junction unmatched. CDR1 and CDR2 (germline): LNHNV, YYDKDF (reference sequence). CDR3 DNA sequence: TGTGCCACCAGCAGAACCGGGACAGGGGTCTCGAGGGCTAATGAAAAACTGTTTTTT. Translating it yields CATSRTGTGVSRANEKLFF.

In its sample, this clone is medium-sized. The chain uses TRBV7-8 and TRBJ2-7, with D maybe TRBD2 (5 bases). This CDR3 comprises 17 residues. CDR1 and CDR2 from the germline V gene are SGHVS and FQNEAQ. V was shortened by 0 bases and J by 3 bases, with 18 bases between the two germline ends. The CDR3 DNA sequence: TGTGCCAGCAGCTTAGCGGAGGATAGCTCAAGGGTCTACGAGCAGTACTTC. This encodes CASSLAEDSSRVYEQYF. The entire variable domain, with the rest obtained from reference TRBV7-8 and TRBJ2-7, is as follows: GAGVSQSPRYKVAKRGQDVALRCDPISGHVSLFWYQQALGQGPEFLTYFQNEAQLDKSGLPSDRFFAERPEGSVSTLKIQRTQQEDSAVYLCASSLAEDSSRVYEQYFGPGTRLTVT.

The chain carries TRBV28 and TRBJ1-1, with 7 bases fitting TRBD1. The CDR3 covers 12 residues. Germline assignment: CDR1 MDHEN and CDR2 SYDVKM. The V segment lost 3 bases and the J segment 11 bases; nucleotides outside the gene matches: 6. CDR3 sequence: CASSFMTGQAFF. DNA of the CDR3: TGTGCCAGCAGTTTTATGACAGGGCAGGCTTTCTTT.

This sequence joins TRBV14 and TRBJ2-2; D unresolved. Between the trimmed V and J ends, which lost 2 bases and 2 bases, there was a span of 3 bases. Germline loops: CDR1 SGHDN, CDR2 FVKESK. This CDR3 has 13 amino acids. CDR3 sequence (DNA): TGTGCCAGCAGCCAAATTAACACCGGGGAGCTGTTTTTT. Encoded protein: CASSQINTGELFF.

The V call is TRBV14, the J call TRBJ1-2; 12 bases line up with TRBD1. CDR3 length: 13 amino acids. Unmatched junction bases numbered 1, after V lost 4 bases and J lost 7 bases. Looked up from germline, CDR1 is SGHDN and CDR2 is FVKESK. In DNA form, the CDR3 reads TGTGCCAGCAGCCGGGACAGGGGGCTTGGCTACACCTTC. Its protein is CASSRDRGLGYTF. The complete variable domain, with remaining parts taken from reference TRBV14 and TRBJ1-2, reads EAGVTQFPSHSVIEKGQTVTLRCDPISGHDNLYWYRRVMGKEIKFLLHFVKESKQDESGMPNNRFLAERTGGTYSTLKVQPAELEDSGVYFCASSRDRGLGYTFGSGTRLTVV.

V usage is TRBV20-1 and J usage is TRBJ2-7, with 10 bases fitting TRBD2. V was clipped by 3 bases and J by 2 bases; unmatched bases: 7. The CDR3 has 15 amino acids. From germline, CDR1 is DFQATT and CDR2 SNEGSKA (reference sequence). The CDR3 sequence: CSASSPSGGPYEQYF. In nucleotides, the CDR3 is TGCAGTGCTAGTTCCCCTAGCGGGGGCCCCTACGAGCAGTACTTC.

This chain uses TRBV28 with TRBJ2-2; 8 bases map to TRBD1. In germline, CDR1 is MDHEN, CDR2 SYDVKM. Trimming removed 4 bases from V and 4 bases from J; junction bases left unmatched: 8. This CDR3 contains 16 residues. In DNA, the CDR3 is TGTGCCAGCAGTTCAAGGACAGGGTTTGTCACCGGGGAGCTGTTTTTT. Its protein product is CASSSRTGFVTGELFF.

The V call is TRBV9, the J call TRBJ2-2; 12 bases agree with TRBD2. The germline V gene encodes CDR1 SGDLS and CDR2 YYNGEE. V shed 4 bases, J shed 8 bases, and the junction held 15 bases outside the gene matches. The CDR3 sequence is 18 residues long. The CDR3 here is CASSRRLAGEGSIGELFF. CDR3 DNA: TGTGCCAGCAGCCGACGACTAGCGGGAGAAGGTTCAATAGGGGAGCTGTTTTTT.

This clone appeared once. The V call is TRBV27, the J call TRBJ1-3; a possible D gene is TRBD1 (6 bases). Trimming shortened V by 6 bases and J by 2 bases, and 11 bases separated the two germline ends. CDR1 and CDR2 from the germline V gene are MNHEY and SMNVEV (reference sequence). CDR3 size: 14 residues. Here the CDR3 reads CASSKQGTGNTIYF. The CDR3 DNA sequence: TGTGCCAGCAGCAAACAGGGCACTGGAAACACCATATATTTT.

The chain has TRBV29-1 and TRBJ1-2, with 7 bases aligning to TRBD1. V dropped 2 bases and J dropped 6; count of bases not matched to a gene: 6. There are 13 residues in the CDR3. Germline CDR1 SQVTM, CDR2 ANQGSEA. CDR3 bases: TGCAGCGTTGAATGGGGCAGGGGGGATGGCTACACCTTC. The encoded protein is CSVEWGRGDGYTF. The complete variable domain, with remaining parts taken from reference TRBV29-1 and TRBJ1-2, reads SAVISQKPSRDICQRGTSLTIQCQVDSQVTMMFWYRQQPGQSLTLIATANQGSEATYESGFVIDKFPISRPNLTFSTLTVSNMSPEDSSIYLCSVEWGRGDGYTFGSGTRLTVV.

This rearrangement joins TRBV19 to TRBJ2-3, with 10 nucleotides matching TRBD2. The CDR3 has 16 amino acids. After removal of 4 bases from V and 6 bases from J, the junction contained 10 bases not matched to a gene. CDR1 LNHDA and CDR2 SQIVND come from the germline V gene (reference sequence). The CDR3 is CASSTPNSGRKDTQYF. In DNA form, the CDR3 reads TGTGCCAGTAGTACCCCTAATAGCGGGAGGAAGGATACGCAGTATTTT.

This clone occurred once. The CDR3 DNA reads TGTGCCAGCAGCTTACGTATCTCCGGGGAGCTGTTTTTT. Translation gives CASSLRISGELFF. The chain employs TRBV7-7 and TRBJ2-2; D not certain. In germline, CDR1 is SSHAT, CDR2 FNYEAQ (reference sequence). V shed 2 bases and J shed 6 bases, with 7 bases lying between them. The CDR3 has 13 amino acids.